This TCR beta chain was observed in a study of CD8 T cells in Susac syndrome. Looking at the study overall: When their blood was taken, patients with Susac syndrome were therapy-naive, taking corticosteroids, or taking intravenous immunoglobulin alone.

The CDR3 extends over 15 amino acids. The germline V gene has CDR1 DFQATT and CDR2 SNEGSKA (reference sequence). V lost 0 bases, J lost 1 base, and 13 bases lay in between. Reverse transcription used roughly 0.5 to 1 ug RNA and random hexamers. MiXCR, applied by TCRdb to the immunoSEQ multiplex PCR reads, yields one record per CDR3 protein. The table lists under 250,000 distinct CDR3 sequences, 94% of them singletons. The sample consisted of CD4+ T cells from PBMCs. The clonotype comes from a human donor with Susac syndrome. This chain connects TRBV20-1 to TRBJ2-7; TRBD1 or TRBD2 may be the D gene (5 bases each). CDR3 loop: CSARDQGAQSYEQYF. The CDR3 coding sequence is TGCAGTGCTAGAGACCAGGGAGCGCAATCCTACGAGCAGTACTTC.